Listed here is a single TCR beta chain. What it binds is not known. With 5 bases clipped from V and 5 bases from J, the junction kept 7 bases outside the gene matches. CDR1 and CDR2 (germline): MNHEY, SMNVEV (reference sequence). This CDR3 spans 15 amino acids. This sample's treatment: roughly 10-day PBMC culture with coronavirus spike peptide pools or control peptides (ViraFEST assay). ViraFEST stimulated the growth of antigen-specific T cells using peptide pools and subsequently profiled their TCRs by sequencing. This sample was included in a study of vaccination and CD4 T cells after COVID-19. On the study more broadly: Post-COVID draws followed diagnosis by a median around 95 days (range 35 to 161). Post-vaccine sample collection happened at a median of approximately 77 days after dose two, ranging 14 to 241.

Study-level points and caveats: Spike mono-reactivity was found in 304 of the 307 vaccine-specific clones identified in convalescent patients.

Cultured CD4+ T-cell DNA underwent Oncomine TCR Beta short-read sequencing. TCRdb called the PCR reads again in MiXCR, with one record for every CDR3 protein. The table includes some 15,000 distinct CDR3 sequences, more than 55% detected once. Sequenced input: CD4+ T cells from blood, cultured in vitro. This chain joins TRBV27 and TRBJ2-5; 11 bases are shared with TRBD1. The receptor comes from a human donor who had recovered from COVID-19. DNA for the CDR3: TGTGCCAGCAGTCCGGGACAGGGGGGTCTGGAGACCCAGTACTTC. Amino acids: CASSPGQGGLETQYF.